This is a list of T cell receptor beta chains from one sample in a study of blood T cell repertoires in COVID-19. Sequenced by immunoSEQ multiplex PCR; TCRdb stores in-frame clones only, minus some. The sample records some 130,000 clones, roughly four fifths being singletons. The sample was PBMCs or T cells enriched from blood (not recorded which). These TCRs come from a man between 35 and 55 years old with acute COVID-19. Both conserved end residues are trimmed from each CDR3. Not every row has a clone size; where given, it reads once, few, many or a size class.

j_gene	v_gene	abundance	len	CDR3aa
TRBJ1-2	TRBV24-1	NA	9	ATSDLYGYT
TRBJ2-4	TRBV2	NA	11	ASMENGGNIQY
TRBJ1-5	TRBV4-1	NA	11	ASSQDRNQPQH
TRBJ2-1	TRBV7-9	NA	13	ASSSPSGRGNEQF
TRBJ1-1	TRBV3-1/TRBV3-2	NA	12	ASSPTGGGTEAF
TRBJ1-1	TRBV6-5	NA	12	ASSPDRGGTEAF
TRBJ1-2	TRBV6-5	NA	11	ASTDSPIGGYT
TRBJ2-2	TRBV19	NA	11	ASSTQGGGELF
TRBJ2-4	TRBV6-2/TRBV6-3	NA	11	ASSDRGGNIQY
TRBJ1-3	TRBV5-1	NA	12	ASSWTGKGNTIY
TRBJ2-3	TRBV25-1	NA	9	ASSTADTQY
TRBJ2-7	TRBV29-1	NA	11	SVEIGTGGEQY
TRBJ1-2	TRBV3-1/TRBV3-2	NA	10	ASSQDEGGYT
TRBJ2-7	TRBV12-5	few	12	ASGRGTSNREQY
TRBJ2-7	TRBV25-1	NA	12	ASSEFSGTYEQY
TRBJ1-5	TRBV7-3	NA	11	ASSRDGNQPQH
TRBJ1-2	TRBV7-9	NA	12	ASSLEFRGGGYT
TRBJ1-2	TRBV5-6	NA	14	ASSLLGNWQPSGYT
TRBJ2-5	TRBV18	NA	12	ASSLGQSPETQY
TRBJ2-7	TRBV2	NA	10	ASSPDRYEQY
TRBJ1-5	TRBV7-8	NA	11	ASSWGENQPQH
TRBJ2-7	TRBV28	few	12	ASSLSGGYEEQY
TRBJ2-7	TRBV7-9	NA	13	ASSLLRGPNYEQY
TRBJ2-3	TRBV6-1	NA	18	ASSEAQVSDPNSSTDTQY
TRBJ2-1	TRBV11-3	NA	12	ASSSRTHGDEQF
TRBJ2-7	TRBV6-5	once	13	ASSYEGGGTYEQY
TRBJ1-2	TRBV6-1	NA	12	ASSEPGQGDGYT
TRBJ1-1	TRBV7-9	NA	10	ASSFRQEKAF
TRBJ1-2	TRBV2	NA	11	ASTEATGIGYT